This T cell receptor (beta chain) was obtained from a study of blood T cell repertoires in COVID-19. Overall study: All recovered Cohort 3 donors got two negative PCRs, got clearance, or saw symptom resolution. From the United States, Italy and Spain came samples of acute and convalescent COVID-19.

Produced via immunoSEQ multiplex PCR; TCRdb's table is partial and in-frame only. The sample has roughly 200,000 clones, 86% seen once. This sequence was found in a woman aged 50 to 60 in a cohort exposed to, infected with or recovered from COVID-19 (not recorded which). The sequenced material came from PBMCs or T cells enriched from blood (not recorded which).

The CDR3 nucleotides read TGTGCCATCAGTGAGGAGGGTTTGTCCTACAATGAGCAGTTCTTC. It codes for CAISEEGLSYNEQFF. The V gene is TRBV10-3, the J gene TRBJ2-1; D perhaps matches TRBD2 (5 bases). Trimming took 2 bases from V and 1 from J, leaving 9 bases between them. From germline, CDR1 is ENHRY and CDR2 SYGVKD. The CDR3 is 15 amino acids.